The 4 T cell receptor beta chains below come from one sample, sequenced in a study of cytomegalovirus exposure and HLA in healthy donors. PCR employed 60 Vbeta and 13 Jbeta primers. TCRdb's table, derived via immunoSEQ multiplex PCR, lists solely in-frame clones and lacks some. The data show 90,000 to 100,000 clones, approximately 79% seen once. The sample comprised PBMCs. The receptors shown here come from a woman aged 55-70 years in good health and CMV-seropositive.

The CDR3 region has the DNA TGTGCCTGTACACTAGCGGGAGGTTCCTACGAGCAGTACTTC. This encodes CACTLAGGSYEQYF. The chain links TRBV30 to TRBJ2-5; the match to TRBD2 covers 12 bases. The J call could be wrong; TRBJ2-7 is a better fit for the DNA end. The CDR3 is 14 residues long. Germline V gene lookup returns CDR1 GTSNPN and CDR2 SVGIG (reference sequence).

About this clone itself: One end of the junction varies from germline; a read error may be responsible. This sample includes further DNA sequences coding for the same CDR3. The CDR3 region is CASTPIGGTNEKLFF. DNA for the CDR3: TGTGCCAGCACCCCGATCGGGGGAACTAATGAAAAGCTGTTTTTT. The V and J genes are TRBV4-2 and TRBJ1-4; maybe TRBD1 (5 bases). This CDR3 is built from 15 residues. Germline V gene lookup returns CDR1 LGHNA and CDR2 YNFKEQ.

The chain couples TRBV29-1 to TRBJ2-1, with 11 nucleotides matching TRBD2. The CDR3 spans 16 residues. With V trimmed by 6 bases and J by 4 bases, 11 bases remained unmatched. Germline CDR1 is SQVTM and CDR2 is ANQGSEA. CDR3 DNA sequence: TGCAGCGTCCGTTCCGGGACTAGCGGTTATTACAATGAGCAGTTCTTC. This gives the protein CSVRSGTSGYYNEQFF.

J is TRBJ2-2 and V is TRBV4-1; 11 bases are a match to TRBD1. CDR1 MGHRA and CDR2 YSYEKL come from the germline V gene. The V gene end was trimmed by 4 bases and the J gene end by 2 bases; junction bases not matched to a gene: 9. The CDR3 is 18 amino acids. The CDR3 bases are TGCGCCAGCAGCCCCGGACAGGGGGCCATGCGAAACACCGGGGAGCTGTTTTTT. Protein sequence: CASSPGQGAMRNTGELFF.